This T cell receptor beta chain was captured by sequencing in a study of cytomegalovirus exposure and HLA in healthy donors. Study-wide background: Earlier work reported 110 million or so unique TCR beta sequences from about 180 million T cells. Regarding the study as a whole: Several of the most significant clusters appeared, in a later analysis, to be linked to common viral pathogens. In a later analysis, a missense DCLRE1C variant was linked to TCR beta V- and J-gene trimming.

Trimming took off 1 base at V and 4 bases at J, with 17 bases between the two ends. Germline assignment: CDR1 SGHVS and CDR2 FQNEAQ. This CDR3 has 16 residues. 13 Jbeta primers and 60 Vbeta primers were used for the PCR. How the authors handled the data: Per a later analysis, the number of unique TCR beta chains was 75 million to 90 million, of which 8.5 million to 11 million were shared. Sequencing used immunoSEQ multiplex PCR; TCRdb keeps in-frame clones, though not all of them. V, J and clone size derive from that table, while D and trimming were established from the DNA sequence. Found here are some 100,000 clones, around 82% of them singletons; the top ten hold 3.5% to 4%. As concerns this clone: Its antigen is unidentified.

This receptor was identified in a woman aged 50 to 65 in good health and CMV-seropositive. The material sequenced was PBMCs. V gene TRBV7-8 combines with J gene TRBJ2-7; the D gene is possibly TRBD2 (6 bases). CDR3 loop: CASSLGSSWEEYEQYF. The CDR3, as DNA: TGTGCCAGCAGCTTAGGTTCTTCTTGGGAGGAGTACGAGCAGTACTTC.